This entry lists 9 T cell receptor beta chains sequenced from one sample in a study of technical replicates of blood from several donors. Sequencing was performed with immunoSEQ multiplex PCR; in TCRdb, only in-frame clones are kept and a portion is missing. The sample has 84,000 or so clones, about 95% seen once; the top ten hold under 0.3%. Sequencing was done on a sample of T cells isolated from PBMCs. The receptors here all came from a human donor in good health.

CDR3 coding DNA: TGTGCCATCAGTGGATCTCTAGCGGGCACAGATACGCAGTATTTT. This translates into CAISGSLAGTDTQYF. The chain joins TRBV10-3 to TRBJ2-3; 7 positions match TRBD2. Trimming removed 4 bases from V and 1 base from J; junction bases left unmatched: 5. Germline values: CDR1 ENHRY, CDR2 SYGVKD. CDR3 length: 15 amino acids.

The rearrangement links TRBV11-2 to TRBJ2-7; 7 bases match TRBD1. This CDR3 has 15 residues. Looked up from germline, CDR1 is SGHAT and CDR2 is FQNNGV. J lost 5 bases, V lost 6 bases, and 13 bases had no gene match. CDR3 coding DNA: TGTGCCAGCAGGCCTTCCCGGGACAGTTCAGACGAGCAGTACTTC. Translated: CASRPSRDSSDEQYF. The entire variable domain, with the rest obtained from reference TRBV11-2 and TRBJ2-7, is as follows: EAGVAQSPRYKIIEKRQSVAFWCNPISGHATLYWYQQILGQGPKLLIQFQNNGVVDDSQLPKDRFSAERLKGVDSTLKIQPAKLEDSAVYLCASRPSRDSSDEQYFGPGTRLTVT.

V and J are TRBV11-3 and TRBJ1-1, with D unresolved. From germline, CDR1 is SGHNT and CDR2 YENEEA. The CDR3 loop spans 12 amino acids. V lost 3 bases and J lost 8, with 10 bases in between. The chain's CDR3 is CASSFEGKEAFF. The CDR3 nucleotides read TGTGCCAGCAGCTTCGAGGGTAAAGAAGCTTTCTTT.

The V and J genes are TRBV29-1 and TRBJ2-5; D may be TRBD1 (7 bases). The CDR3 runs to 13 residues. Trimming took 3 bases from V and 4 from J, leaving 12 bases between them. The germline V gene has CDR1 SQVTM and CDR2 ANQGSEA. The DNA of the CDR3 is TGCAGCGTTGATAGGAGGGGGCGAGAGACCCAGTACTTC. Translation: CSVDRRGRETQYF.

The chain joins TRBV2 to TRBJ2-7, with 9 bases lining up with TRBD2. The V gene's germline CDR1 is SNHLY and CDR2 FYNNEI. The CDR3 runs to 16 residues. The V gene end was trimmed by 3 bases and the J gene end by 4 bases; junction bases not matched to a gene: 10. The CDR3, as DNA: TGTGCCAGCAGTGAGGGGTCGCGGGGGGGCAGGTACGAGCAGTACTTC. Translated, it gives CASSEGSRGGRYEQYF.

DNA for the CDR3: TGCGCCAGCAGTGAGATGGACAGCTACGAGCAGTACTTC. Translated, it gives CASSEMDSYEQYF. The chain links TRBV10-1 to TRBJ2-7, with D possibly being TRBD1 (6 bases). The CDR3 is 13 residues long. Germline V gene lookup returns CDR1 WNHNN and CDR2 SYGVQD (reference sequence). The germline V and J ends were trimmed by 2 bases and 3 bases, with 8 bases remaining between them.

Written as DNA, the CDR3 is TGTGCCAGCAGGGAAACAGGGAACACTGAAGCTTTCTTT. Protein sequence: CASRETGNTEAFF. The V gene is TRBV5-6, the J gene TRBJ1-1, with TRBD1 as a possible D gene (5 bases). Germline V CDR1 and CDR2: SGHDT, YYEEEE. V lost 5 bases, J lost 1 base, and 9 bases lay in between. There are 13 residues in the CDR3.

The chain recombines TRBV28 with TRBJ2-1, with 10 bases lining up with TRBD2. Germline values: CDR1 MDHEN, CDR2 SYDVKM. The CDR3 length is 16 residues. With 2 bases clipped from V and 6 bases from J, the junction kept 7 bases outside the gene matches. This chain's CDR3 is CASSLRGLAGVNEQFF. In DNA form, the CDR3 reads TGTGCCAGCAGTTTACGCGGGCTAGCGGGAGTCAATGAGCAGTTCTTC.

The rearrangement links TRBV7-9 to TRBJ2-7; 14 bases agree with TRBD2. Per germline, CDR1 SEHNR and CDR2 FQNEAQ (reference sequence). The CDR3 totals 17 residues. Trimming removed 4 bases from V and 2 bases from J; junction bases left unmatched: 7. The CDR3 is CASSSGTTSGRAYEQYF. Written as DNA, the CDR3 is TGTGCCAGCAGCTCCGGGACGACTAGCGGGAGGGCCTACGAGCAGTACTTC. Filled out from reference TRBV7-9 and TRBJ2-7, the complete variable domain reads DTGVSQNPRHKITKRGQNVTFRCDPISEHNRLYWYRQTLGQGPEFLTYFQNEAQLEKSRLLSDRFSAERPKGSFSTLEIQRTEQGDSAMYLCASSSGTTSGRAYEQYFGPGTRLTVT.